The next 3 T cell receptor beta chains were all read from a single sample in a study of immune evolution from preneoplasia to lung adenocarcinoma. Repertoires were generated with immunoSEQ multiplex PCR, while TCRdb's copy carries only in-frame clones and drops some. The sample lists about 4,200 clones; less than 85% were seen once. The material sequenced was FFPE invasive lung adenocarcinoma tissue. These receptors were taken from a person between 35 and 60 years old with lung adenocarcinoma. Some clones in this sample may be carry-over from other donors' samples.

About this clone: Since a much larger clone is just one base distant, this may be a read error. V usage is TRBV18 and J usage is TRBJ2-2; D may be TRBD1 or TRBD2 (5 bases each). CDR3 length equals 16 residues. Trimming pared 2 bases from V and 0 bases from J, leaving 10 bases between. Germline values: CDR1 KGHSH, CDR2 LQKENI. CDR3 residues: CASSPFGTTNTGELFF. The CDR3 region has the DNA TGTGCCAGCTCACCATTCGGGACGACGAACACCGGGGAGCTGTTTTTT.

V and J are TRBV11-3 and TRBJ1-2; D is unclear. Germline-derived CDR1 and CDR2 are SGHNT and YENEEA. Trimming stripped 5 bases from V and 6 bases from J, with 16 bases between. The CDR3 is made up of 14 amino acids. CDR3 protein: CASSPPAAAHGYTF. In DNA form, the CDR3 reads TGTGCCAGCAGCCCCCCCGCCGCTGCTCATGGCTACACCTTC.

The chain combines TRBV4-1 with TRBJ2-5; tentatively, D is TRBD1 or TRBD2 (6 bases each). The better agreement between TRBJ2-7 and the DNA end casts doubt on the J call. The CDR3 runs to 16 residues. CDR1 is MGHRA, CDR2 YSYEKL, per germline. CDR3 region: CASSQPGGDRTYEQYF. CDR3 DNA: TGCGCCAGCAGCCAACCCGGGGGTGACAGGACCTACGAGCAGTACTTC.